The next 29 T cell receptor beta chains were all read from a single sample in a study of human T cells and chemical hapten exposure. The sample's time point: pre-sensitization, week 0. Indicated treatment: therapeutic diphenylcyclopropenone sensitization with weekly scalp DPC. TCRdb passed the RACE reads through MiXCR, listing each CDR3 protein once. The sample holds fewer than 200,000 distinct CDR3 sequences; about 31% are singletons and the top ten take about 2.7%. Source: whole blood, taken in connection with sensitization to the hapten diphenylcyclopropenone (DPC). The source of these receptors is a woman in her twenties or thirties with alopecia areata. Some clones in this sample may be carry-over from other donors' samples.

This clonotype was observed a handful of times. This rearrangement joins TRBV5-1 to TRBJ2-5; D call uncertain. Trimming took 2 bases from V and 0 from J, leaving 8 bases between them. The CDR3 sequence is 14 residues long. CDR1 is SGHRS, CDR2 YFSETQ, per germline. For the CDR3, the DNA is TGCGCCAGCAGCTTTCGGGCAGACCAAGAGACCCAGTACTTC. Protein: CASSFRADQETQYF.

This clonotype was detected only a few times. The V and J genes are TRBV29-1 and TRBJ2-2, with 11 bases fitting TRBD2. Losses at the gene ends were 6 bases for V and 7 bases for J; bases not matched to a gene: 4. The length of the CDR3 is 13 residues. Per germline, CDR1 SQVTM and CDR2 ANQGSEA. The CDR3 spells CSVGLAVGGELFF. The CDR3 bases are TGCAGCGTGGGACTAGCGGTGGGCGGGGAGCTGTTTTTT.

The chain recombines TRBV18 with TRBJ2-2, with D perhaps given as TRBD1 or TRBD2 (5 bases each). The V and J ends lost 2 bases and 7 bases respectively, with 14 bases between them. Germline V gene data show CDR1 as KGHSH and CDR2 as LQKENI. This CDR3 region has 15 residues. The CDR3 sequence is CASSPGTGRLGELFF. The DNA for the CDR3 is TGTGCCAGCTCACCAGGGACCGGCCGGCTCGGGGAGCTGTTTTTT. Using reference TRBV18 and TRBJ2-2 for the parts outside the CDR3, the full variable domain is NAGVMQNPRHLVRRRGQEARLRCSPMKGHSHVYWYRQLPEEGLKFMVYLQKENIIDESGMPKERFSAEFPKEGPSILRIQQVVRGDSAAYFCASSPGTGRLGELFFGEGSRLTVL.

The J gene is TRBJ1-5, the V gene TRBV28, with TRBD1 matching 7 bases. The CDR3 spans 15 residues. CDR1 and CDR2 (germline): MDHEN, SYDVKM. V was clipped by 4 bases and J by 3 bases; unmatched bases: 6. The CDR3 DNA reads as TGTGCCAGCAGTTCAGGGGGGACCTTCAATCAGCCCCAGCATTTT. Its translation: CASSSGGTFNQPQHF.

V gene TRBV6-2 or TRBV6-3 combines with J gene TRBJ2-3; 10 bases map to TRBD2. V shed 7 bases, J shed 6 bases, and the junction held 13 bases outside the gene matches. Germline V gene lookup returns CDR1 MNHEY and CDR2 SVGEGT. The CDR3 totals 16 residues. In nucleotides, the CDR3 is TGTGCCAGCACCCGACCGACTAGCGGGTCCTTTGATACGCAGTATTTT. Its protein product is CASTRPTSGSFDTQYF.

There are many counts of this clonotype. The V and J genes are TRBV7-2 and TRBJ2-5; D gene unclear. Germline CDR1 SGHTA, CDR2 FQGNSA. This CDR3 has 11 amino acids. The V gene lost 5 bases and the J gene lost 3 bases, with 4 bases spanning the gap. The CDR3 bases are TGTGCCAGCAGCCTGAAAGAGACCCAGTACTTC. Its protein is CASSLKETQYF.

The chain joins TRBV4-3 to TRBJ1-1, with D maybe TRBD1 (5 bases). The CDR3 extends over 15 amino acids. Trimming removed 2 bases at V and 0 bases at J, with 10 bases between. Germline values: CDR1 LGHNA, CDR2 YSLEER. CDR3 sequence reads: CASSQSGRVNTEAFF. CDR3 bases: TGCGCCAGCAGCCAATCAGGGAGGGTGAACACTGAAGCTTTCTTT.

This clonotype was picked up a small number of times. The chain recombines TRBV28 with TRBJ1-6, with a possible D match to TRBD1 (5 bases). Trimming removed 7 bases from V and 7 bases from J, with 20 bases in between. Germline lookup yields CDR1 MDHEN and CDR2 SYDVKM. The CDR3 spans 16 residues. The CDR3 protein is CASITPGGGSNSPLHF. The CDR3 nucleotides are TGTGCCAGCATCACACCGGGGGGAGGGTCGAATTCACCCCTCCACTTT.

The chain employs TRBV7-9 and TRBJ2-3; 11 nucleotides agree with TRBD1. J was trimmed by 3 bases and V by 8 bases; bases with no gene match: 7. The V gene's germline CDR1 is SEHNR and CDR2 FQNEAQ (reference sequence). CDR3 size: 15 residues. Here the CDR3 reads CASGPGQGVTDTQYF. CDR3 sequence (DNA): TGTGCCAGCGGACCGGGACAGGGGGTTACAGATACGCAGTATTTT.

The chain recombines TRBV12-3 or TRBV12-4 with TRBJ1-1; D ambiguous. Trimming stripped 10 bases from V and 1 base from J, with 10 bases between. The CDR3 is 12 amino acids. The CDR3 loop reads CAIQAGNTEAFF. CDR3 coding DNA: TGTGCCATCCAAGCGGGGAACACTGAAGCTTTCTTT.

This chain uses TRBV20-1 with TRBJ2-5; 12 nucleotides line up with TRBD2. The V gene end was trimmed by 2 bases and the J gene end by 9 bases; junction bases not matched to a gene: 22. Germline CDR1 is DFQATT and CDR2 is SNEGSKA (reference sequence). The CDR3 is 19 residues long. CDR3 sequence reads: CSARHGLLILAGGPAAQYF. Written as DNA, the CDR3 is TGCAGTGCTAGACATGGGCTCCTTATACTAGCGGGAGGCCCGGCGGCCCAGTACTTC.

The chain uses TRBV29-1 and TRBJ1-1; TRBD1 matches 7 bases. Germline V gives CDR1 SQVTM, CDR2 ANQGSEA. This CDR3 comprises 14 residues. Losses at the gene ends were 4 bases for V and 5 bases for J; bases not matched to a gene: 10. The CDR3, as DNA: TGCAGCGTTGCCCCAGGGGGAAGGAGGACTGAAGCTTTCTTT. Protein product: CSVAPGGRRTEAFF.

This chain uses TRBV29-1 with TRBJ1-2, with 9 positions matching TRBD1. CDR1 and CDR2 (germline): SQVTM, ANQGSEA. CDR3 length: 12 amino acids. With V trimmed by 6 bases and J by 6 bases, 5 bases remained unmatched. CDR3 sequence: CSVTGGGNGYTF. The DNA for the CDR3 is TGCAGCGTCACAGGGGGCGGTAATGGCTACACCTTC.

This clonotype has a handful of counts. V usage is TRBV28 and J usage is TRBJ2-3; a possible D gene is TRBD2 (5 bases). The CDR3 is made up of 14 amino acids. Germline lookup yields CDR1 MDHEN and CDR2 SYDVKM. V lost 5 bases to trimming and J lost 2 bases, with 11 bases between them. CDR3 DNA: TGTGCCAGCAGTGGACTCCTCAACACAGATACGCAGTATTTT. As protein: CASSGLLNTDTQYF.

This rearrangement joins TRBV29-1 to TRBJ1-1; D not resolved. The CDR3 length is 13 residues. CDR1 is SQVTM, CDR2 ANQGSEA, per germline. V was shortened by 7 bases and J by 0 bases, with 12 bases between the two germline ends. CDR3 DNA: TGCAGCGCCGAAGCACAGCTGAACACTGAAGCTTTCTTT. The encoded protein is CSAEAQLNTEAFF.

The chain carries TRBV6-2 or TRBV6-3 and TRBJ1-2, with D hard to call. Germline-derived CDR1 and CDR2 are MNHEY and SVGEGT. Trimming pared 6 bases from V and 0 bases from J, leaving 8 bases between. The CDR3 sequence is 13 residues long. The CDR3 sequence is CASRVAPNYGYTF. The CDR3 DNA reads as TGTGCCAGCAGGGTCGCACCTAACTATGGCTACACCTTC.

A few counts support this clonotype. This chain links TRBV7-2 with TRBJ2-7; D is possibly TRBD1 (5 bases). Germline V gene data show CDR1 as SGHTA and CDR2 as FQGNSA. The CDR3 extends over 14 amino acids. Trimming removed 1 base at V and 0 bases at J, with 7 bases between. The CDR3 DNA follows: TGTGCCAGCAGCTTAGTACAGGTCTCCTACGAGCAGTACTTC. Its translation is CASSLVQVSYEQYF.

The rearrangement links TRBV3-1 to TRBJ2-3; D perhaps matches TRBD1 (6 bases). The V and J ends lost 8 bases and 0 bases respectively, with 15 bases between them. From germline, CDR1 is LGHDT and CDR2 YNNKEL (reference sequence). The CDR3 totals 15 residues. CDR3 sequence: CASGRRTASTDTQYF. For the CDR3, the DNA is TGTGCCAGCGGTAGACGGACAGCCAGCACAGATACGCAGTATTTT.

This chain joins TRBV11-2 and TRBJ2-1; 7 nucleotides align to TRBD1. This CDR3 region has 14 residues. The V gene end was trimmed by 8 bases and the J gene end by 4 bases; junction bases not matched to a gene: 8. CDR1 is SGHAT, CDR2 FQNNGV, per germline. CDR3 in amino acids: CASGPTGWYNEQFF. The CDR3 DNA follows: TGTGCCAGCGGACCGACAGGGTGGTACAATGAGCAGTTCTTC.

The J gene is TRBJ1-6, the V gene TRBV10-3, with 7 bases identical to TRBD1. Germline V gene lookup returns CDR1 ENHRY and CDR2 SYGVKD. The CDR3 spans 13 residues. V shed 9 bases, J shed 6 bases, and the junction held 5 bases outside the gene matches. The CDR3 nucleotides read TGTGCCATTCAGGGACAGTTTAATTCACCCCTCCACTTT. Its protein product is CAIQGQFNSPLHF.

This sequence joins TRBV29-1 and TRBJ1-1; D is unclear. V shed 5 bases and J shed 7 bases, with 8 bases lying between them. CDR3 size: 10 residues. Germline V gene sequence: CDR1 SQVTM, CDR2 ANQGSEA. CDR3 residues: CSVSEGEAFF. CDR3 nucleotides: TGCAGCGTTTCGGAGGGTGAAGCTTTCTTT.

Only one count was recorded for this clonotype. The chain joins TRBV2 to TRBJ2-3, with 9 bases aligning to TRBD2. Germline V gives CDR1 SNHLY, CDR2 FYNNEI. CDR3 length: 15 residues. Unmatched junction bases numbered 5, after V lost 3 bases and J lost 4 bases. CDR3 DNA: TGTGCCAGCAGTGAGGCGGGGGGGCCCCCAGATACGCAGTATTTT. Translating gives CASSEAGGPPDTQYF.

This clonotype was counted only a few times. The chain has TRBV13 and TRBJ2-1, with 9 bases lining up with TRBD2. Trimming at V came to 11 bases and at J to 5 bases, leaving 7 bases not matched to a gene. Germline V gives CDR1 PRHDT, CDR2 FYEKMQ (reference sequence). The length of the CDR3 is 13 residues. The DNA of the CDR3 is TGTGCCTCGGGGCGGGAGGGGAACAATGAGCAGTTCTTC. This translates into CASGREGNNEQFF.

This clonotype was counted between two and nine times. The rearrangement uses TRBV6-5 and TRBJ1-5, with a possible D match to TRBD1 (5 bases). The CDR3 has 15 residues. The germline CDR1 and CDR2 sequences are MNHEY and SVGAGI. Trimming left V 6 bases short and J 3 bases short, with 15 bases between. CDR3 residues: CASRKTGGSNQPQHF. The CDR3, as DNA: TGTGCCAGCAGAAAAACGGGGGGTTCCAATCAGCCCCAGCATTTT.

This clonotype came up a few times. The chain links TRBV5-5 to TRBJ2-2; tentative D call: TRBD2 (6 bases). Germline loops: CDR1 SGHKS, CDR2 YYEKEE (reference sequence). The CDR3 runs to 15 residues. V was pared by 3 bases and J by 4 bases, with 13 bases between. The CDR3 loop is CASSSGTYLTGELFF. CDR3 DNA: TGTGCCAGCAGCTCCGGGACTTACCTCACCGGGGAGCTGTTTTTT.

A few counts support this clonotype. This CDR3 reads CASTGGLSTDTQYF. In nucleotides, the CDR3 is TGTGCCAGCACGGGCGGGCTGAGCACAGATACGCAGTATTTT. The V gene is TRBV6-1, the J gene TRBJ2-3; a weak D match, TRBD2 (5 bases). V was shortened by 7 bases and J by 0 bases, with 11 bases between the two germline ends. CDR1 is MNHNS and CDR2 is SASEGT in the germline V gene. This CDR3 is built from 14 residues.

This clonotype was seen more than once but under ten times. This chain joins TRBV29-1 and TRBJ2-5; 11 positions agree with TRBD2. Germline CDR1 SQVTM, CDR2 ANQGSEA. The CDR3 has 14 residues. The V gene end was trimmed by 7 bases and the J gene end by 2 bases; junction bases not matched to a gene: 6. This CDR3 is CSGSGTSGQETQYF. The CDR3 DNA reads TGCAGCGGGTCCGGGACTAGCGGACAAGAGACCCAGTACTTC. Complete variable domain (other parts from reference TRBV29-1 and TRBJ2-5): SAVISQKPSRDICQRGTSLTIQCQVDSQVTMMFWYRQQPGQSLTLIATANQGSEATYESGFVIDKFPISRPNLTFSTLTVSNMSPEDSSIYLCSGSGTSGQETQYFGPGTRLLVL.

This clonotype was seen more than once but under ten times. V is TRBV28 and J is TRBJ2-7; 9 bases match TRBD1. The CDR3 loop spans 16 amino acids. Germline CDR1 and CDR2: MDHEN and SYDVKM. V lost 6 bases to trimming and J lost 3 bases; unmatched junction nucleotides: 12. This chain's CDR3 is CASRYWAGQGIYEQYF. For the CDR3, the DNA is TGTGCCAGCAGATATTGGGCGGGACAGGGCATCTACGAGCAGTACTTC. The variable domain in full, completed from reference TRBV28 and TRBJ2-7, reads DVKVTQSSRYLVKRTGEKVFLECVQDMDHENMFWYRQDPGLGLRLIYFSYDVKMKEKGDIPEGYSVSREKKERFSLILESASTNQTSMYLCASRYWAGQGIYEQYFGPGTRLTVT.

The chain joins TRBV9 to TRBJ2-1; D is possibly TRBD1 or TRBD2 (5 bases each). Per germline, CDR1 SGDLS and CDR2 YYNGEE. Trimming took off 1 base at V and 4 bases at J, with 12 bases between the two ends. There are 15 residues in the CDR3. The CDR3: CASSVRGDRYNEQFF. CDR3 sequence (DNA): TGTGCCAGCAGCGTAAGAGGGGATCGTTACAATGAGCAGTTCTTC.